Listed below are T cell receptor beta chains from one sample, sequenced in a study of CD8 T cells in ankylosing spondylitis. MiXCR was run by TCRdb on the 5' RACE reads, yielding one entry per CDR3 protein. This table holds approximately 150,000 distinct CDR3 sequences, under 35% found once. The sequenced sample consisted of synovial fluid, either unsorted or a sorted T cell fraction (not recorded which). Every receptor here comes from a male donor with ankylosing spondylitis. Both conserved end residues are trimmed from each CDR3. Rows may omit the clone size; those that give it use once, few, many or a size class.

V: TRBV5-6; J: TRBJ1-6; size: -; CDR3: ASSATGDLISYNSPLH
V: TRBV7-9; J: TRBJ2-3; size: many; CDR3: ASSPLSGQSAQY
V: TRBV6-2/TRBV6-3; J: TRBJ2-1; size: few; CDR3: ASSPTTGTALNEQF
V: TRBV3-1; J: TRBJ2-3; size: -; CDR3: ASSQSLAIDTQY
V: TRBV2; J: TRBJ2-4; size: few; CDR3: ASSEEGGLSSKNIQY
V: TRBV5-1; J: TRBJ1-4; size: -; CDR3: ASSFQANEKLF
V: TRBV12-5; J: TRBJ2-7; size: once; CDR3: ASGSVGGRGYEQY
V: TRBV6-1; J: TRBJ2-7; size: -; CDR3: ASRSGTESYEQY
V: TRBV27; J: TRBJ1-1; size: -; CDR3: ASSRGDLNTEAF
V: TRBV4-2; J: TRBJ2-2; size: -; CDR3: ASSQFRELF
V: TRBV9; J: TRBJ2-1; size: -; CDR3: ASSVGPSGVYNEQF
V: TRBV7-3; J: TRBJ2-7; size: few; CDR3: ASSLKGGVSYEQY
V: TRBV20-1; J: TRBJ2-7; size: many; CDR3: SAIGRAHEQY
V: TRBV4-3; J: TRBJ2-1; size: -; CDR3: ASSQRPAGVQEQF
V: TRBV7-2; J: TRBJ2-3; size: few; CDR3: ASSFASTDTQY
V: TRBV20-1; J: TRBJ1-2; size: -; CDR3: SATLQDLHGYT
V: TRBV6-5; J: TRBJ2-2; size: -; CDR3: ASSSGTQYTGELF
V: TRBV28; J: TRBJ1-1; size: few; CDR3: ASRPGRGTNTEAF
V: TRBV11-2; J: TRBJ2-1; size: -; CDR3: ASSPSRARDSGEQF
V: TRBV18; J: TRBJ2-7; size: few; CDR3: ASSPSGGVSYEQY
V: TRBV6-5; J: TRBJ2-1; size: -; CDR3: ASSYRTLSYNEQF
V: TRBV11-3; J: TRBJ1-6; size: few; CDR3: ASSNGPETPLH
V: TRBV29-1; J: TRBJ2-5; size: -; CDR3: SVVGQGARETQY
V: TRBV12-3/TRBV12-4; J: TRBJ2-7; size: -; CDR3: ASRSGPYEQY
V: TRBV29-1; J: TRBJ2-1; size: many; CDR3: SVDWTESEF
V: TRBV7-2; J: TRBJ2-1; size: few; CDR3: ASSYPGAGNEQF
V: TRBV5-1; J: TRBJ2-2; size: -; CDR3: ASSLSASGGGGELF
V: TRBV7-9; J: TRBJ2-7; size: -; CDR3: ASSPQPSGRVYEQY
V: TRBV4-1; J: TRBJ1-2; size: once; CDR3: ASSLDRVSGYT
V: TRBV9; J: TRBJ2-3; size: -; CDR3: ASSARTSGATDTQY
V: TRBV2; J: TRBJ2-3; size: many; CDR3: ASSVAGQVTDTQY
V: TRBV6-1; J: TRBJ1-2; size: -; CDR3: ASSERGGYGYT
V: TRBV11-3; J: TRBJ2-1; size: few; CDR3: ASSMGVTAPVYNEQF
V: TRBV14; J: TRBJ1-1; size: -; CDR3: ASSQPGQGLLMNTEAF
V: TRBV5-6; J: TRBJ1-2; size: -; CDR3: ASSFYGDNYGYT
V: TRBV20-1; J: TRBJ2-3; size: -; CDR3: SASKSSGRSTDTQY
V: TRBV7-2; J: TRBJ2-3; size: many; CDR3: ASSLTSRVFTDTQY